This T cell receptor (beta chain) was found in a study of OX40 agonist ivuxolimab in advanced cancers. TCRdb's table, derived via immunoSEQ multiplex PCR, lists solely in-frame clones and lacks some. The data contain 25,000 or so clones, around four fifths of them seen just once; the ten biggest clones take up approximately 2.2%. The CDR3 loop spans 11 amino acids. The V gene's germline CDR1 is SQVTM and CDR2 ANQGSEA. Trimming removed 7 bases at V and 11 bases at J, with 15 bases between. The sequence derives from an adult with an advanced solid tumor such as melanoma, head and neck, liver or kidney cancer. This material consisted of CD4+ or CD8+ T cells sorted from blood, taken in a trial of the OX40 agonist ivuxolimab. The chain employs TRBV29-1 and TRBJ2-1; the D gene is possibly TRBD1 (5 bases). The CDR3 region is CSEKGVGQQFF. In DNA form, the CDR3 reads TGCAGCGAAAAAGGGGTAGGTCAGCAGTTCTTC.